This T cell receptor beta chain appears in the sequencing data of a study of CD8 T cells in Susac syndrome. Broader study findings: The relatively small number of individuals in the TCR sequencing and HLA analysis was acknowledged by the study.

Comment on this clonotype: The antigen remains unidentified.

With random hexamers, 0.5 to 1 ug RNA was reverse transcribed. The immunoSEQ assay covered 54 Vbeta and 13 Jbeta segments for CDR3. In TCRdb, the immunoSEQ multiplex PCR reads were re-called with MiXCR into one record per CDR3 protein. The sample lists about 120,000 distinct CDR3 sequences, 85% to 95% seen once, with over 0.12% in the top ten. Sequencing of TCR beta was undertaken in CD8+ and CD4+ T cells derived from blood. TEMRA cells were FACS-enriched, with CD8+ and CD4+ T cells isolated negatively. The CDR3 covers 14 residues. V shed 2 bases and J shed 1 base, with 9 bases lying between them. Looked up from germline, CDR1 is SGHRS and CDR2 is YFSETQ.

The chain couples TRBV5-1 to TRBJ1-1; the D gene is possibly TRBD1 (5 bases). The sequence was collected from a human donor in good health. The specimen was CD4+ T cells from PBMCs. Here the CDR3 reads CASSFQGKNTEAFF. In DNA, the CDR3 is TGCGCCAGCAGCTTCCAGGGAAAGAACACTGAAGCTTTCTTT.